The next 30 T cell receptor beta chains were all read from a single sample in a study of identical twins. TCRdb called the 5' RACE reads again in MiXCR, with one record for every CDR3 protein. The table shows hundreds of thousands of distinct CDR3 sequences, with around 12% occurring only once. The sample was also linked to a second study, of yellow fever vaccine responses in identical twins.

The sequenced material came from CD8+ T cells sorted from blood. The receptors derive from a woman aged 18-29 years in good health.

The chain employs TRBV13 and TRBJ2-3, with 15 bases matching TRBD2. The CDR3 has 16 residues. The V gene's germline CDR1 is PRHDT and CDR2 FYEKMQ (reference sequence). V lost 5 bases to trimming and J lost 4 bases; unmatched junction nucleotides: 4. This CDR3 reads CASSPGTSGGSDTQYF. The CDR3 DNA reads TGTGCCAGCAGCCCAGGGACTAGCGGGGGGTCAGATACGCAGTATTTT.

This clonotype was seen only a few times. The CDR3 bases are TGCGCCAGCAGCCAAGAAAAGAATTACGGGAATCAGCCCCAGCATTTT. It yields the protein CASSQEKNYGNQPQHF. This chain uses TRBV4-1 with TRBJ1-5, with D uncertain. CDR3 length: 16 amino acids. Germline V gives CDR1 MGHRA, CDR2 YSYEKL. V was clipped by 0 bases and J by 4 bases, with 13 bases between them.

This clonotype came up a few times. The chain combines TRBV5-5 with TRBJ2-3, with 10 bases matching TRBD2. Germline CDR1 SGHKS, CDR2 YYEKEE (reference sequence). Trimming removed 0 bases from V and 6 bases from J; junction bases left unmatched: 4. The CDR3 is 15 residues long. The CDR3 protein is CASSLGAGGGDTQYF. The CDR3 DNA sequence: TGTGCCAGCAGCTTGGGAGCGGGAGGGGGTGATACGCAGTATTTT.

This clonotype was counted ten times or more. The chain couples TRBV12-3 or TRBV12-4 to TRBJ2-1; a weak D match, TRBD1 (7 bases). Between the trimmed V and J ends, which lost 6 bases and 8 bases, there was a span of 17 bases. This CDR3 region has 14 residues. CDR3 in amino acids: CASRYPGGTHEQFF. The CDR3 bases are TGTGCCAGCAGATACCCAGGGGGGACCCATGAGCAGTTCTTC.

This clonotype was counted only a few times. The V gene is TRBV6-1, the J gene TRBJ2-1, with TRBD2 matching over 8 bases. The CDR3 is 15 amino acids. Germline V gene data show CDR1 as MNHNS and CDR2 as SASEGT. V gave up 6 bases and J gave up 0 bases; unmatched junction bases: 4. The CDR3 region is CASRTGTSSYNEQFF. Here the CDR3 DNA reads TGTGCCAGCAGGACCGGGACTAGCTCCTACAATGAGCAGTTCTTC.

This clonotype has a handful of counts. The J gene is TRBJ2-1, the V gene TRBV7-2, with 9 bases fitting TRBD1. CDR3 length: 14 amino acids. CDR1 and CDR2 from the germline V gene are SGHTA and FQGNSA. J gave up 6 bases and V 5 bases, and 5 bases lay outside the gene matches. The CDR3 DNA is TGTGCCAGCAGCCTTAACAGGGGGCTCAATGAGCAGTTCTTC. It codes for CASSLNRGLNEQFF.

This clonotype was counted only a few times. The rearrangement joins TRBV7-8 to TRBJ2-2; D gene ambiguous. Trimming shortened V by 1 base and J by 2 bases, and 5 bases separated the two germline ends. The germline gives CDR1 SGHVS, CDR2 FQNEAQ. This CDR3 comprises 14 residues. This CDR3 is CASSLEFNTGELFF. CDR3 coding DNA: TGTGCCAGCAGCTTAGAGTTTAACACCGGGGAGCTGTTTTTT.

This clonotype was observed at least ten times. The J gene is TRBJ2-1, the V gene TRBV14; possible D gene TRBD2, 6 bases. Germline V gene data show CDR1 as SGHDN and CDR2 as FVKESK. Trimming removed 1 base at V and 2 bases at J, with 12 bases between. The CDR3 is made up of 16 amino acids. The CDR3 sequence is CASSQAGRGAYNEQFF. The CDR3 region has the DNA TGTGCCAGCAGCCAAGCAGGGCGGGGAGCCTACAATGAGCAGTTCTTC.

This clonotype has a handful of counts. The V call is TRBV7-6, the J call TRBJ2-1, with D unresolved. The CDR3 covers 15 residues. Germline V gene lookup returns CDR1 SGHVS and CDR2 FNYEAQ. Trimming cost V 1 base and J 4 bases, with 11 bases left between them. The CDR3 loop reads CASSLVLRPYNEQFF. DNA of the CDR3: TGTGCCAGCAGCTTAGTCCTACGTCCTTACAATGAGCAGTTCTTC.

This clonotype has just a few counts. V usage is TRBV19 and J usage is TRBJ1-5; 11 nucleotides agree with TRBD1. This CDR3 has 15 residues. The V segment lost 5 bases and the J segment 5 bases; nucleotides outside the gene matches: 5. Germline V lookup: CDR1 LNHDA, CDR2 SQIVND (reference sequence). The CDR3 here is CASSPGTGGHQPQHF. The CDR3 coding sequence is TGTGCCAGTAGTCCCGGGACAGGGGGGCATCAGCCCCAGCATTTT.

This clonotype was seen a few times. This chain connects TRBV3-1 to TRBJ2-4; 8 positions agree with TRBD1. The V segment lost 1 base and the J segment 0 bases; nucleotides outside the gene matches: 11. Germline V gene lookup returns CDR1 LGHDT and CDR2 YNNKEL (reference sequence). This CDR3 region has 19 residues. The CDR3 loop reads CASSQAGTGFLLAKNIQYF. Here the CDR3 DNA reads TGTGCCAGCAGCCAAGCCGGGACAGGATTTTTACTAGCCAAAAACATTCAGTACTTC.

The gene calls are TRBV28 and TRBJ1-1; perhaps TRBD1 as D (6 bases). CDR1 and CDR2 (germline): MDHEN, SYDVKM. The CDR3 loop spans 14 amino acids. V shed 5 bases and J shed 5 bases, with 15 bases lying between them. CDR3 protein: CASSPPAGATEAFF. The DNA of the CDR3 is TGTGCCAGCAGTCCCCCTGCGGGGGCAACTGAAGCTTTCTTT.

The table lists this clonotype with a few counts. The CDR3 sequence is CSVDGRAGANYGYTF. The CDR3 coding sequence is TGCAGCGTTGACGGACGGGCGGGGGCTAACTATGGCTACACCTTC. This chain uses TRBV29-1 with TRBJ1-2; TRBD1 might be the D (5 bases). The germline gives CDR1 SQVTM, CDR2 ANQGSEA. The CDR3 loop spans 15 amino acids. Trimming pared 3 bases from V and 0 bases from J, leaving 14 bases between. Looking up the rest from reference TRBV29-1 and TRBJ1-2 gives the full variable domain: SAVISQKPSRDICQRGTSLTIQCQVDSQVTMMFWYRQQPGQSLTLIATANQGSEATYESGFVIDKFPISRPNLTFSTLTVSNMSPEDSSIYLCSVDGRAGANYGYTFGSGTRLTVV.

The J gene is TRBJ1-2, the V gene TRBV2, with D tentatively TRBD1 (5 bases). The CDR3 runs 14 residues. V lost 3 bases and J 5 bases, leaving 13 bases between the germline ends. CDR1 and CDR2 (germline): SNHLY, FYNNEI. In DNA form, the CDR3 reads TGTGCCAGCAGTGATGAGGGGAGACGGTATGGCTACACCTTC. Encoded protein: CASSDEGRRYGYTF.

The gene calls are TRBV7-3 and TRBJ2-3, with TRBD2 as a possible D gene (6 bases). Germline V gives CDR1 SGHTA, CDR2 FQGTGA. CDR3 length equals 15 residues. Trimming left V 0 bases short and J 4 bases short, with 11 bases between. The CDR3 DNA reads TGTGCCAGCAGCTTAACGGGAGGAGAAGCAGATACGCAGTATTTT. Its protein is CASSLTGGEADTQYF.

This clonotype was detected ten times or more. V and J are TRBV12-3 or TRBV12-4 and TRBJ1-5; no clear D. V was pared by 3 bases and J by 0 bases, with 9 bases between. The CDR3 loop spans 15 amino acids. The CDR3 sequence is CASSFSDGSNQPQHF. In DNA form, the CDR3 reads TGTGCCAGCAGTTTCAGCGACGGTAGCAATCAGCCCCAGCATTTT.

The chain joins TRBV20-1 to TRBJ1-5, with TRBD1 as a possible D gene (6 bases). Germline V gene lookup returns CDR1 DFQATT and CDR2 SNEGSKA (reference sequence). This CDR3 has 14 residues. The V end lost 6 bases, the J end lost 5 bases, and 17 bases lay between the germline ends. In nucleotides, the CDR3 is TGCAGTGCGACTAGGAGGGCAGGGGATCAGCCCCAGCATTTT. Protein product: CSATRRAGDQPQHF.

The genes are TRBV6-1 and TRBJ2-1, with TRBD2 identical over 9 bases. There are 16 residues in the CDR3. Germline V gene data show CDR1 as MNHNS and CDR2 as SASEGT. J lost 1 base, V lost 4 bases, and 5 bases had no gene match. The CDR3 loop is CASSGVAGESYNEQFF. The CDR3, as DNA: TGTGCCAGCAGTGGGGTAGCGGGAGAATCCTACAATGAGCAGTTCTTC.

The CDR3 sequence: CASGGPNTGELFF. The CDR3 nucleotides read TGCGCCAGCGGGGGGCCGAACACCGGGGAGCTGTTTTTT. This chain links TRBV4-1 with TRBJ2-2; D tentatively reads TRBD1 or TRBD2 (6 bases each). V was shortened by 8 bases and J by 0 bases, with 7 bases between the two germline ends. This CDR3 comprises 13 residues. The germline V gene has CDR1 MGHRA and CDR2 YSYEKL.

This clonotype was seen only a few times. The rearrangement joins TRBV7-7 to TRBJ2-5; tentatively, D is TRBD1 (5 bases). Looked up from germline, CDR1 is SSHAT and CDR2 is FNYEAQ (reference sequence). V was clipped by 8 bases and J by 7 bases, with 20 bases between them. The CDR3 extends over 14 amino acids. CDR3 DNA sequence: TGTGCCAGCTCTGATAGACAGCCTCACGGGACCCAGTACTTC. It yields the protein CASSDRQPHGTQYF. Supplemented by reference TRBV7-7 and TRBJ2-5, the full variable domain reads GAGVSQSPRYKVTKRGQDVTLRCDPISSHATLYWYQQALGQGPEFLTYFNYEAQPDKSGLPSDRFSAERPEGSISTLTIQRTEQRDSAMYRCASSDRQPHGTQYFGPGTRLLVL.

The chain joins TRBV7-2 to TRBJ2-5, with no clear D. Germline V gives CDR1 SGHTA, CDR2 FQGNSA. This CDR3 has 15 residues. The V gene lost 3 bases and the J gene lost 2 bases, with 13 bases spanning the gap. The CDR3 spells CASSFLRVAQETQYF. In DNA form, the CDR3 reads TGTGCCAGCAGCTTCCTTCGTGTCGCACAAGAGACCCAGTACTTC.

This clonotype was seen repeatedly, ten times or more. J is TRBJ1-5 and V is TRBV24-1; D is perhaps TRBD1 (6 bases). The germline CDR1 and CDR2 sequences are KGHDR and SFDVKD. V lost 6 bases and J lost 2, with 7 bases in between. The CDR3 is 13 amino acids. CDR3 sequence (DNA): TGTGCCACCAGTTCAGGGGGCAATCAGCCCCAGCATTTT. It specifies CATSSGGNQPQHF.

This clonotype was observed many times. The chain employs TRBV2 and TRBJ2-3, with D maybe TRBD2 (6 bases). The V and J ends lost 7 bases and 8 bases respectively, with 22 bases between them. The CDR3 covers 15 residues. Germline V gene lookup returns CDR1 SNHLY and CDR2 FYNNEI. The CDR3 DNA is TGTGCCAGCACCTCGGGCGGGGACCAAGGAGCTACGCAGTATTTT. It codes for CASTSGGDQGATQYF.

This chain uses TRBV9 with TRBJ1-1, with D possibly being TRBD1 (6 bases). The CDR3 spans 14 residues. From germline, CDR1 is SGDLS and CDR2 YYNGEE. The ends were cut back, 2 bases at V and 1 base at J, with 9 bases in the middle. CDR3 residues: CASSVRQENTEAFF. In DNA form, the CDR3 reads TGTGCCAGCAGCGTCAGACAGGAGAACACTGAAGCTTTCTTT.

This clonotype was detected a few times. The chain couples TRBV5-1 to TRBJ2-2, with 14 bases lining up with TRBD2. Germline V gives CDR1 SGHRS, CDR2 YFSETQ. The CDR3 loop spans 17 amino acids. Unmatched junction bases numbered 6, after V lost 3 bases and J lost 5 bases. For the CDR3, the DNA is TGCGCCAGCAGCTGGGGACTAGCGGGAGAACGAACCGGGGAGCTGTTTTTT. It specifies CASSWGLAGERTGELFF.

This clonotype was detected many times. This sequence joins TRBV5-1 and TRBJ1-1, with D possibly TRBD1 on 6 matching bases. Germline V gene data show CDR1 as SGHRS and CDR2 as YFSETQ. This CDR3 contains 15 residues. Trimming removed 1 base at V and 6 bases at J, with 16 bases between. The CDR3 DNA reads TGCGCCAGCAGCTTGCATGGGGGGCTGGAGTCTGAAGCTTTCTTT. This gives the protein CASSLHGGLESEAFF.

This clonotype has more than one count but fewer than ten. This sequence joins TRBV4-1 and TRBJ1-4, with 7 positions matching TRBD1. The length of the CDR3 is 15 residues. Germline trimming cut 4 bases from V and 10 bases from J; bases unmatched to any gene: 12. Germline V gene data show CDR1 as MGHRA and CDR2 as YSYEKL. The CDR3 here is CASSPTGARRGKLFF. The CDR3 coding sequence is TGCGCCAGCAGCCCTACAGGGGCCCGACGGGGAAAACTGTTTTTT.

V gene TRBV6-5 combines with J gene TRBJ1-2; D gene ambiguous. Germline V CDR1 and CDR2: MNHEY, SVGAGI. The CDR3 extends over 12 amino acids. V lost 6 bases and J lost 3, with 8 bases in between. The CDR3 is CASRMLDYGYTF. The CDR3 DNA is TGTGCCAGCAGAATGTTGGACTATGGCTACACCTTC.

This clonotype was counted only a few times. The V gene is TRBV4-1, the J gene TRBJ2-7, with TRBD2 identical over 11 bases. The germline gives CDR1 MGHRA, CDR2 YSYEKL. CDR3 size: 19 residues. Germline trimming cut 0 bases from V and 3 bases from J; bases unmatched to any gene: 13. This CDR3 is CASSQDGGQLAGVYYEQYF. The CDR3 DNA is TGCGCCAGCAGCCAAGACGGGGGGCAACTAGCGGGAGTATACTACGAGCAGTACTTC.

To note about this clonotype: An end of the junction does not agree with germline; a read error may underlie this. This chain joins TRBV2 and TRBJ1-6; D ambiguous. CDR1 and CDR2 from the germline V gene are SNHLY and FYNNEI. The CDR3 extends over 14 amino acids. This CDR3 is CASSGFSDNSPLHF. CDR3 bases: TGTGCCAGCAGTGGGTTCTCCGATAATTCACCCCTCCACTTT.